The table lists the clone carrying this T cell receptor beta chain with many counts. Time point meaning: newly diagnosed GD, antithyroid drugs for less than 3 months. Scientists built the TCR library using RNA that was extracted from PBMCs. The data were taken from a study of regulatory T cells in long-lasting Graves disease. Germline V gene lookup returns CDR1 MDHEN and CDR2 SYDVKM. This CDR3 is 15 amino acids long. V was cut by 1 base and J by 3 bases, with 10 bases left in between. HTBI primers from iRepertoire and Arm-PCR of CDR3 regions yielded the TCR beta libraries. TCRdb used MiXCR to reprocess the multiplex PCR reads, holding one entry per CDR3 protein. The sample holds some 350,000 distinct CDR3 sequences, 15% to 20% seen once. These data also featured in a second study, about T cells in Graves' hyperthyroidism and ophthalmopathy. As reported in that work: Exclusion criteria comprised uncontrolled infection, other autoimmune disease, pregnancy or lactation.

The sample consisted of peripheral blood mononuclear cells (PBMCs), taken at new diagnosis, from a patient treated with antithyroid drugs. The sequence was collected from a young woman with Graves disease. The chain links TRBV28 to TRBJ1-5, with D hard to call. CDR3 in DNA: TGTGCCAGCAGTTTATCTTGGCAGAACAATCAGCCCCAGCATTTT. Translation gives CASSLSWQNNQPQHF. Complete variable domain (other parts from reference TRBV28 and TRBJ1-5): DVKVTQSSRYLVKRTGEKVFLECVQDMDHENMFWYRQDPGLGLRLIYFSYDVKMKEKGDIPEGYSVSREKKERFSLILESASTNQTSMYLCASSLSWQNNQPQHFGDGTRLSIL.